This T cell receptor beta chain was captured in a study of cytomegalovirus exposure and HLA in healthy donors. Study conclusions and caveats: Among the sequence variants, a highly shared cluster was likely an artifact of sequencing. A reported reduction in N-insertions relative to the roughly 700-donor mean was seen in an Asian-associated ancestry cluster in a later analysis. An analysis done earlier found most TCR beta V segments productive about 87% or about 30% of the time. 15,000 to 20,000 TCR beta sequences were associated with HLA alleles at 0.05 false discovery rate in a later analysis.

Of note for this clone: Its cognate antigen is unknown.

From germline, CDR1 is MGHDK and CDR2 SYGVNS. This CDR3 has 14 amino acids. V lost 6 bases, J lost 0 bases, and 12 bases lay in between. It was with 60 Vbeta and 13 Jbeta primers that the PCR ran. Profiled with immunoSEQ multiplex PCR; TCRdb holds only in-frame clones, not every one. The table lists approximately 88,000 clones, around 78% of them singletons. Sequencing was performed on PBMCs. The chain links TRBV25-1 to TRBJ2-7, with D perhaps TRBD2 (7 bases). The clonotype was recovered from a man between 18 and 35 years old in good health and CMV-seropositive. The CDR3 protein is CASRRGRPSYEQYF. The CDR3 DNA is TGTGCCAGCAGGCGGGGGCGACCCTCCTACGAGCAGTACTTC.